A single sample is the source of the 2 T cell receptor beta chains below, sequenced in a study of PD-L1 blockade in urothelial cancer. Sequencing used immunoSEQ multiplex PCR; TCRdb keeps in-frame clones, though not all of them. Among about 120,000 clones listed, around 86% were seen once. Time point described: peripheral blood 6 weeks after treatment start. The sample here was PBMCs, taken around atezolizumab (anti-PD-L1) treatment. The receptors come from a man aged 50 to 60 with urothelial cancer.

The CDR3 nucleotides read TGTGCCAGTGCACATTTGACAGATACGCAGTATTTT. It specifies CASAHLTDTQYF. This chain links TRBV25-1 with TRBJ2-3, with D hard to call. Germline values: CDR1 MGHDK, CDR2 SYGVNS. This CDR3 region has 12 residues. Trimming took off 9 bases at V and 3 bases at J, with 10 bases between the two ends.

There are a few counts of this clone. The genes are TRBV6-1 and TRBJ2-2, with 8 nucleotides matching TRBD1. The CDR3 is 15 amino acids. With V trimmed by 3 bases and J by 4 bases, 4 bases remained unmatched. Germline V lookup: CDR1 MNHNS, CDR2 SASEGT. The CDR3 protein is CASSEAGGITGELFF. The CDR3 DNA sequence: TGTGCCAGCAGTGAGGCAGGGGGCATCACCGGGGAGCTGTTTTTT.